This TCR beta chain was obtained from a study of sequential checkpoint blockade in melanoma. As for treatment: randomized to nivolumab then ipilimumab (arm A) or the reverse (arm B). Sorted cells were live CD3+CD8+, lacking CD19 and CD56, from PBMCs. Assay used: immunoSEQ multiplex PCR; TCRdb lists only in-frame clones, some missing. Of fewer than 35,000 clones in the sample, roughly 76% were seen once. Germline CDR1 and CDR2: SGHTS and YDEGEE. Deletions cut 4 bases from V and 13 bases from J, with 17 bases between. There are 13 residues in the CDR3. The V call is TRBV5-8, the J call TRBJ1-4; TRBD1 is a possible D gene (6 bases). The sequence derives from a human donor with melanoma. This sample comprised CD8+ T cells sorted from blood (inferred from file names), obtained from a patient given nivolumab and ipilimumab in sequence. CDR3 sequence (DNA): TGTGCCAGCAGCCAAGAGGGGGGGGAGAGACTGTTTTTT. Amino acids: CASSQEGGERLFF.